This TCR beta chain was recovered during a study of identical twins. Whole-study results and caveats: It was out-of-frame TCR alpha sharing in monozygotic twins that models underestimated.

The CDR3 covers 13 residues. CDR1 is MNHNS, CDR2 SASEGT, per germline. V lost 2 bases and J 5 bases, leaving 9 bases between the germline ends. Notes on this clonotype: What it recognizes is unknown.

A template switching step contributed a universal primer site, while unique molecular identifiers were present in the cDNA. One entry per CDR3 protein, called by TCRdb with MiXCR from the 5' RACE reads. The sample shows some 730,000 distinct CDR3 sequences, roughly 18% of them seen only once. These same records also appear under a second study, on T cells expressing NK-cell markers. That investigation notes: Of eight sequenced donors, seven were HCMV-seropositive and one HCMV-seronegative. In a group of several donors, dominant NKG2C+ clonotypes represented roughly 1.0-7.0% of CD8+ T cells.

Sequenced sample: PBMCs. This clonotype originated in a woman under 30 in good health. The V gene is TRBV6-1, the J gene TRBJ1-1; D uncertain. The CDR3 is CASSENAGTEAFF. The CDR3, as DNA: TGTGCCAGCAGTGAAAATGCTGGGACTGAAGCTTTCTTT.